The rows below give T cell receptor beta chains drawn from one sample of a study of blood T cells in healthy people across ages. TCRdb used MiXCR to reprocess the 5' RACE reads, holding one entry per CDR3 protein. This sample has 920,000 or so distinct CDR3 sequences, with under 45% found just once. The sample consisted of blood. These receptors all stem from a woman aged 60 to 75 in good health. Both conserved end residues are part of each CDR3. Each record gives: V gene, J gene, clone size, D gene, CDR3 DNA, CDR3 protein. The D gene is left open where the match is weak. Clone size is given for some rows only: seen once, a few or many times, or a class if the clone is expanded.

TRBV11-2	TRBJ1-4	.	.	TGTGCCAGCAGCCCGAGCCGGGCTCTTAATGAAAAACTGTTTTTT	CASSPSRALNEKLFF
TRBV20-1	TRBJ2-5	many	TRBD2	TGCAGTGCTCCCCCGAATAGCGGGATCCAAGAGACCCAGTACTTC	CSAPPNSGIQETQYF
TRBV5-1	TRBJ2-1	few	.	TGCGCCAGCAGCTCAGCCGGCCGCTCCTACAATGAGCAGTTCTTC	CASSSAGRSYNEQFF
TRBV5-1	TRBJ2-7	few	.	TGCGCCAGCAGCAACCACAGGAGCTCCTACGAGCAGTACTTC	CASSNHRSSYEQYF
TRBV20-1	TRBJ2-4	few	.	TGCAGTGCTAGATTTCCCGCGGGGAAAAACATTCAGTACTTC	CSARFPAGKNIQYF
TRBV6-5	TRBJ2-1	.	TRBD1	TGTGCCAGCAGTGACGGGACAGGAGAAAATGAGCAGTTCTTC	CASSDGTGENEQFF
TRBV5-1	TRBJ1-5	once	TRBD1	TGCGCCAGAGGGGGCCGAGATAATCAGCCCCAGCATTTT	CARGGRDNQPQHF
TRBV29-1	TRBJ2-2	.	.	TGCAGCGTTGACAGGGAGCTAACCGGGGAGCTGTTTTTT	CSVDRELTGELFF
TRBV12-5	TRBJ2-1	.	.	TGTGCTAGTGGTTTGATACTAGGGGACACCTACAATGAGCAGTTCTTC	CASGLILGDTYNEQFF
TRBV3-1	TRBJ2-7	.	.	TGTGCCAGCAGCCAAGGGGTCACCCCTTACGAGCAGTACTTC	CASSQGVTPYEQYF
TRBV7-9	TRBJ2-4	.	TRBD1	TGTGCCAGCAGCCCGTCGACAGGGGGCTCGGCCAAAAACATTCAGTACTTC	CASSPSTGGSAKNIQYF
TRBV11-2	TRBJ1-4	once	TRBD1	TGTGCCAGCAGCTTAGGACGACAGGGGGGGGCAGAAAAACTGTTTTTT	CASSLGRQGGAEKLFF
TRBV12-3/TRBV12-4	TRBJ2-7	.	TRBD1	TGTGCCAGCAGTCGGTGGGACAGGGGGCTCAACGAGCAGTACTTC	CASSRWDRGLNEQYF
TRBV7-6	TRBJ1-4	.	.	TGTGCCAGCAGCAAAGGCGGGTCAGGGAGGAATGAAAAACTGTTTTTT	CASSKGGSGRNEKLFF
TRBV24-1	TRBJ2-1	.	TRBD2	TGTGCCACCAGTGATTCCGGGACTAGCAGGATCAATGAGCAGTTCTTC	CATSDSGTSRINEQFF
TRBV10-2	TRBJ2-1	.	.	TGCGCCAGCAGTGAGGTGGGAGCGGTATACAATGAGCAGTTCTTC	CASSEVGAVYNEQFF
TRBV12-3/TRBV12-4	TRBJ2-1	.	.	TGTGCCAGCAGTTTTACGGGGGCGGGTTACAATGAGCAGTTCTTC	CASSFTGAGYNEQFF